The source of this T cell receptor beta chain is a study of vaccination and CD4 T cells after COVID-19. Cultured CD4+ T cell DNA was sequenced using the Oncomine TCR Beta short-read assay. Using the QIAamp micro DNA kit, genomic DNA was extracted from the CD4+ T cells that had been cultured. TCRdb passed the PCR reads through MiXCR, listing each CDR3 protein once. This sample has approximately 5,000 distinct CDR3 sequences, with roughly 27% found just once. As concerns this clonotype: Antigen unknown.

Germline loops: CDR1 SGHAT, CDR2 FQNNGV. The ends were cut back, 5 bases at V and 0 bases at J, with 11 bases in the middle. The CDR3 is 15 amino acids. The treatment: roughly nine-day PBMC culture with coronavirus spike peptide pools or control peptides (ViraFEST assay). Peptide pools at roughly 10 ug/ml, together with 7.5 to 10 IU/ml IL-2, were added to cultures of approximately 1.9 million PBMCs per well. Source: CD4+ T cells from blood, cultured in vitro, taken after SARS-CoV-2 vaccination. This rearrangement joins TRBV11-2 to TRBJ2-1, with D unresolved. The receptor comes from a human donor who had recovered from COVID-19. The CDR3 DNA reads TGTGCCAGCAGCCCTGACGGAAGCTCCTACAATGAGCAGTTCTTC. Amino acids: CASSPDGSSYNEQFF.